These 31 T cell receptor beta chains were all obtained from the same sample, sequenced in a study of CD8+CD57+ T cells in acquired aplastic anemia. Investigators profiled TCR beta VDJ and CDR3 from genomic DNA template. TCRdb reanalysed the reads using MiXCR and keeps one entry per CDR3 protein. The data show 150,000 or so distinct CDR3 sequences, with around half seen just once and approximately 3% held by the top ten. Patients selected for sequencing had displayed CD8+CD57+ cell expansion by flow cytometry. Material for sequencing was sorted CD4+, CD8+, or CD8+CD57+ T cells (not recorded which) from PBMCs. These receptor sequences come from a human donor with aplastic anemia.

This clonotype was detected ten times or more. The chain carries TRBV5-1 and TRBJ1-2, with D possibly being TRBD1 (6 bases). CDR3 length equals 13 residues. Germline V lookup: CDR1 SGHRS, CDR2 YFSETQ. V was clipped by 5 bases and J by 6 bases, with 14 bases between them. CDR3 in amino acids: CASRPGQMDGYTF. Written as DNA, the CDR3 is TGCGCCAGCAGGCCAGGACAGATGGATGGCTACACCTTC.

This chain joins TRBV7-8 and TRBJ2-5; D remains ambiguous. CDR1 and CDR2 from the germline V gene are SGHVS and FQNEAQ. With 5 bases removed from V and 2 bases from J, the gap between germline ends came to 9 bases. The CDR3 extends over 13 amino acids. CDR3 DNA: TGTGCCAGCAGCCCACTACAACAAGAGACCCAGTACTTC. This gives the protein CASSPLQQETQYF. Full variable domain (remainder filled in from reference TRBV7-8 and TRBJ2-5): GAGVSQSPRYKVAKRGQDVALRCDPISGHVSLFWYQQALGQGPEFLTYFQNEAQLDKSGLPSDRFFAERPEGSVSTLKIQRTQQEDSAVYLCASSPLQQETQYFGPGTRLLVL.

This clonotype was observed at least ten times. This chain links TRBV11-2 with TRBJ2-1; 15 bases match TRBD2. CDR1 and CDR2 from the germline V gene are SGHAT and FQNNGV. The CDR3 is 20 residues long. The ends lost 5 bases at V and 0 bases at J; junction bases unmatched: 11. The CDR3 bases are TGTGCCAGCAGCCCGGGGACTAGCGGGAGGAGGAGGAACTCCTACAATGAGCAGTTCTTC. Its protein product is CASSPGTSGRRRNSYNEQFF. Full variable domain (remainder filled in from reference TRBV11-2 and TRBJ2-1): EAGVAQSPRYKIIEKRQSVAFWCNPISGHATLYWYQQILGQGPKLLIQFQNNGVVDDSQLPKDRFSAERLKGVDSTLKIQPAKLEDSAVYLCASSPGTSGRRRNSYNEQFFGPGTRLTVL.

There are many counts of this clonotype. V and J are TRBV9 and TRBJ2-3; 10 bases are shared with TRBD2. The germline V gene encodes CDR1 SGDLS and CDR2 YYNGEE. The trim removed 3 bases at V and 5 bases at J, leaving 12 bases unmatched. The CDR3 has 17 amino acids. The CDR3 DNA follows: TGTGCCAGCAGCGGAGAGAGCGGGAGGGCCAACGGAGATACGCAGTATTTT. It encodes CASSGESGRANGDTQYF.

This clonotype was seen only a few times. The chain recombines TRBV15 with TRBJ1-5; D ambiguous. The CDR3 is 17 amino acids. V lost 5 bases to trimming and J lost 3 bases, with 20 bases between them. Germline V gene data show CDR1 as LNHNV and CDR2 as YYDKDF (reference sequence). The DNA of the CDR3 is TGTGCCACCAGCTCCTCAAGGTTGGCAGTTGCCAATCAGCCCCAGCATTTT. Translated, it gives CATSSSRLAVANQPQHF.

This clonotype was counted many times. The CDR3 DNA sequence: TGTGCCAGCAGCAGAGGACTAGGGTACAATGAGCAGTTCTTC. Protein: CASSRGLGYNEQFF. V is TRBV3-1 and J is TRBJ2-1; TRBD2 matches at 7 bases. V lost 5 bases and J lost 4; bases outside the gene matches: 5. Germline lookup yields CDR1 LGHDT and CDR2 YNNKEL (reference sequence). The CDR3 consists of 14 residues.

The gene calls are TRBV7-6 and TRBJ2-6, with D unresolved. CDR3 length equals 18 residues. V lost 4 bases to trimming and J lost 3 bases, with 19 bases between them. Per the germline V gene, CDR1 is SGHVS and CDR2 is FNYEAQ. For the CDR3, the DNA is TGTGCCAGCAGCTCATTAACTGCGAGGTCTTTTGGGGCCAACGTCCTGACTTTC. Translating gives CASSSLTARSFGANVLTF. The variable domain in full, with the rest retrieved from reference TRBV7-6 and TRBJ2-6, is GAGVSQSPRYKVTKRGQDVALRCDPISGHVSLYWYRQALGQGPEFLTYFNYEAQQDKSGLPNDRFSAERPEGSISTLTIQRTEQRDSAMYRCASSSLTARSFGANVLTFGAGSRLTVL.

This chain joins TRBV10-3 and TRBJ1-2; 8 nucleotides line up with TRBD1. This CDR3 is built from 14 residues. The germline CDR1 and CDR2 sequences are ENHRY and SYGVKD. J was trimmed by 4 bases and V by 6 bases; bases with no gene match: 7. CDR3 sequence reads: CAISPGQDFYGYTF. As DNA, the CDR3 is TGTGCCATCAGCCCGGGACAGGACTTCTATGGCTACACCTTC.

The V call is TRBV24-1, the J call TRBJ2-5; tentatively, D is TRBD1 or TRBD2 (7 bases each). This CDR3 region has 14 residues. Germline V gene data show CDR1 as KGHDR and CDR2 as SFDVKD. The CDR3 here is CARPHKAGQETQYF. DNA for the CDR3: TGTGCTAGACCCCATAAAGCGGGACAGGAGACCCAGTACTTC.

The CDR3 nucleotides read TGTGCCAGCAGTTCGACAGGGACCTATCAGCCCCAGCATTTT. This gives the protein CASSSTGTYQPQHF. The rearrangement uses TRBV2 and TRBJ1-5; TRBD1 agrees at 7 bases. V shed 5 bases, J shed 5 bases, and the junction held 6 bases outside the gene matches. This CDR3 is built from 14 residues. The germline CDR1 and CDR2 sequences are SNHLY and FYNNEI.

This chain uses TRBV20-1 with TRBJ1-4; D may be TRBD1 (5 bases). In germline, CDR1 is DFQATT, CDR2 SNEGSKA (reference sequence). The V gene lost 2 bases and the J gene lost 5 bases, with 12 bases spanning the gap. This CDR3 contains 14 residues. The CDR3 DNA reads TGCAGTGCTAGATGGACTTGGGACAATGAAAAACTGTTTTTT. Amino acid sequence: CSARWTWDNEKLFF.

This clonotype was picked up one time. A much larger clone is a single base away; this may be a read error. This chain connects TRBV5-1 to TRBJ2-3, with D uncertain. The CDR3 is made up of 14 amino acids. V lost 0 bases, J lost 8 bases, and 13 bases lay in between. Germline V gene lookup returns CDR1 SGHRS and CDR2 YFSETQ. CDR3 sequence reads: CASSLEAALGTQYF. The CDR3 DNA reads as TGCGCCAGCAGCTTGGAGGCGGCGCTTGGTACGCAGTATTTT.

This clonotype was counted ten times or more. This CDR3 reads CASSKQGAATEAFF. In nucleotides, the CDR3 is TGTGCCAGTAGTAAACAGGGGGCTGCCACTGAAGCTTTCTTT. The rearrangement uses TRBV19 and TRBJ1-1; TRBD1 agrees at 9 bases. Looked up from germline, CDR1 is LNHDA and CDR2 is SQIVND (reference sequence). V was pared by 4 bases and J by 4 bases, with 4 bases of the junction left unmatched. This CDR3 is 14 amino acids long.

The CDR3, as DNA: TGTGCCACCAGTACCCCGGTAGGGGAGACCCAGTACTTC. Amino acids: CATSTPVGETQYF. This rearrangement joins TRBV24-1 to TRBJ2-5; no definite D call. The CDR3 covers 13 residues. Trimming stripped 6 bases from V and 5 bases from J, with 12 bases between. Germline V gene sequence: CDR1 KGHDR, CDR2 SFDVKD.

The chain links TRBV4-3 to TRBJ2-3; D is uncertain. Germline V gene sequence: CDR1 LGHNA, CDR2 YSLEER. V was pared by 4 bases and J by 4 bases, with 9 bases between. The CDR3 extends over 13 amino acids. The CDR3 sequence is CASSRNLPDTQYF. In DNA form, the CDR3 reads TGCGCCAGCAGCCGTAACCTCCCAGATACGCAGTATTTT.

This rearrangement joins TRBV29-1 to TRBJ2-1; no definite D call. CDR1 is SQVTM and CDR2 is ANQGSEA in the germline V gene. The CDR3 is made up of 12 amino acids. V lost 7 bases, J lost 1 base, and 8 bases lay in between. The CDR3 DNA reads TGCAGCGGCGCGGTTTCCTACAATGAGCAGTTCTTC. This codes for CSGAVSYNEQFF.

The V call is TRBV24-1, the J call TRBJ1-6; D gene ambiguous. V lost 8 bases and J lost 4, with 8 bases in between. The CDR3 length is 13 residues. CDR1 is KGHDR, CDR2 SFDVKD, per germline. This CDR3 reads CATTASYNSPLHF. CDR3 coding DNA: TGTGCCACCACGGCTTCGTATAATTCACCCCTCCACTTT.

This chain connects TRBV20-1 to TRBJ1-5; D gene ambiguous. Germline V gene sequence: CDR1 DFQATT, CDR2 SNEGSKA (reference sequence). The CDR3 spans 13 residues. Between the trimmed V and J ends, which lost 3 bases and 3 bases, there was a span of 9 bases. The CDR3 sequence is CSASYRFNQPQHF. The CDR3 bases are TGCAGTGCTAGTTACAGATTCAATCAGCCCCAGCATTTT.

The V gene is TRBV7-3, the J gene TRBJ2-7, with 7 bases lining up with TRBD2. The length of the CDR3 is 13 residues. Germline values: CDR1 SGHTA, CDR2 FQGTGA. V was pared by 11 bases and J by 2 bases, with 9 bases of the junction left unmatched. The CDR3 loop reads CASGPAGTYEQYF. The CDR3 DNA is TGTGCCTCGGGGCCAGCGGGAACCTACGAGCAGTACTTC.

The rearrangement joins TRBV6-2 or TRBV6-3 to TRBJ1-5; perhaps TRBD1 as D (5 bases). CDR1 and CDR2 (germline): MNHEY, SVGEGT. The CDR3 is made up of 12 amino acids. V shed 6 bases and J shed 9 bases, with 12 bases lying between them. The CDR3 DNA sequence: TGTGCCAGCAGGGACCCCGGGGGGCCCCAGCATTTT. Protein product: CASRDPGGPQHF.

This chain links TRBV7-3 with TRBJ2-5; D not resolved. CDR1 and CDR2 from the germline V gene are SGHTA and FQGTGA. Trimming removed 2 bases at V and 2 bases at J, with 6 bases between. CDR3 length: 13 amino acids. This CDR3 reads CASSLLLQETQYF. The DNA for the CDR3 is TGTGCCAGCAGCTTATTATTACAAGAGACCCAGTACTTC.

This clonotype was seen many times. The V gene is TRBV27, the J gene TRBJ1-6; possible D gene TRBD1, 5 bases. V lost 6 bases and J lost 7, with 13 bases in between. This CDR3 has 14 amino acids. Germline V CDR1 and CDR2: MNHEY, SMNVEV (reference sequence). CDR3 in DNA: TGTGCCAGCAGCGGCTTCCGGGGGAATTCACCCCTCCACTTT. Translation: CASSGFRGNSPLHF.

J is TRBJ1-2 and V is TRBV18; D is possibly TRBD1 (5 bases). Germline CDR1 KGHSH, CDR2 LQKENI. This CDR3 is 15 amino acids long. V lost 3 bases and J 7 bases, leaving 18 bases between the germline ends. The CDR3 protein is CASSPERPGYSGYTF. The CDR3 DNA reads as TGTGCCAGCTCACCTGAACGTCCAGGGTACAGTGGCTACACCTTC. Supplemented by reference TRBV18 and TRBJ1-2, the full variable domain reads NAGVMQNPRHLVRRRGQEARLRCSPMKGHSHVYWYRQLPEEGLKFMVYLQKENIIDESGMPKERFSAEFPKEGPSILRIQQVVRGDSAAYFCASSPERPGYSGYTFGSGTRLTVV.

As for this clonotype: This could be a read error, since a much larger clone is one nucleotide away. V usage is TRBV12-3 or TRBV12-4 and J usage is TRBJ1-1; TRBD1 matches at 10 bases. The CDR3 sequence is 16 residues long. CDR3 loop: CAGSLGTGVVNTEAFF. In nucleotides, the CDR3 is TGTGCCGGCAGTTTGGGGACAGGGGTCGTGAACACTGAAGCTTTCTTT.

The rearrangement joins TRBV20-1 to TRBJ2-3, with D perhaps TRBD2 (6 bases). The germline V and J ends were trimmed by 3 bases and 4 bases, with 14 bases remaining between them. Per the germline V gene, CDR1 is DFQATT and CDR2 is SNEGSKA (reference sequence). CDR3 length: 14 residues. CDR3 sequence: CSASHGASADTQYF. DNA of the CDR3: TGCAGTGCTAGTCACGGGGCTAGCGCAGATACGCAGTATTTT.

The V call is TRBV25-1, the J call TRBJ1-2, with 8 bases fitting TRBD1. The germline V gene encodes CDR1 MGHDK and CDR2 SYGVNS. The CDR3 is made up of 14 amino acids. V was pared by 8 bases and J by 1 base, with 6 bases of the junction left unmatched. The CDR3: CASRGQGLNYGYTF. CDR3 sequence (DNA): TGTGCCAGCCGCGGACAGGGACTTAACTATGGCTACACCTTC.

CDR3 bases: TGTGCCAGCACCCTGGGCGGGGACACTGAAGCTTTCTTT. Translation gives CASTLGGDTEAFF. The chain is built from TRBV12-3 or TRBV12-4 and TRBJ1-1; D not certain. This CDR3 has 13 residues. V dropped 7 bases and J dropped 3 bases, with 12 bases sitting between them.

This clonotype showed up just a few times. The CDR3 region is CASSLIPPRLAFF. The DNA for the CDR3 is TGTGCCAGCAGTTTAATCCCCCCAAGGTTGGCTTTCTTT. The chain joins TRBV27 to TRBJ1-1, with D uncertain. CDR1 is MNHEY and CDR2 is SMNVEV in the germline V gene (reference sequence). V dropped 2 bases and J dropped 11 bases, with 15 bases sitting between them. This CDR3 region has 13 residues.

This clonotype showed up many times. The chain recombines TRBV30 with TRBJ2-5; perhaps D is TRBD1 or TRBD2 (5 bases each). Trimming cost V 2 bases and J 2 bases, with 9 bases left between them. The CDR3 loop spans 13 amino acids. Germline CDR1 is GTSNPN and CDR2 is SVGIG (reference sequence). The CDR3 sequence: CAWSRGRQETQYF. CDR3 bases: TGTGCCTGGAGTAGGGGACGGCAAGAGACCCAGTACTTC.

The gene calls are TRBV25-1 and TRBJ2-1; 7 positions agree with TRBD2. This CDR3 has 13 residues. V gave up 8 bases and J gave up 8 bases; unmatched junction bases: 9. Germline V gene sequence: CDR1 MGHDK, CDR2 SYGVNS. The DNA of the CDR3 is TGTGCCAGCTCAAGGACTAGTATCCATGAGCAGTTCTTC. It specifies CASSRTSIHEQFF.

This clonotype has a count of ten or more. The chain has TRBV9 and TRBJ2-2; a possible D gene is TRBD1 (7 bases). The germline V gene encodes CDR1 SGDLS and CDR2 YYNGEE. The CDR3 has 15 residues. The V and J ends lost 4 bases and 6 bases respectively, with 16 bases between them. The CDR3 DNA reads TGTGCCAGCAGCACCCTACAGGGGACTCCCGGGGAGCTGTTTTTT. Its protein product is CASSTLQGTPGELFF.